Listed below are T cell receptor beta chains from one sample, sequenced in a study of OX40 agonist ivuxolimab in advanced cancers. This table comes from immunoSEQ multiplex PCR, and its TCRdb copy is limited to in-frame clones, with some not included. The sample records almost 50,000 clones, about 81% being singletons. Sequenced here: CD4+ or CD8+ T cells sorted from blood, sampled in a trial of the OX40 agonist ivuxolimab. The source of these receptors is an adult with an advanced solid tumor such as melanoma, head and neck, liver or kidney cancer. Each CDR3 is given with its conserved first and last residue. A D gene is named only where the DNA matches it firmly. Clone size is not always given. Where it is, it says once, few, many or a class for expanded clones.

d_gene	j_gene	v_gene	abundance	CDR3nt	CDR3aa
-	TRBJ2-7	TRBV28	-	TGTGCCAGCAGTCCCCCCGGGACATTCTACGAGCAGTACTTC	CASSPPGTFYEQYF
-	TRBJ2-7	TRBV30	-	TGTGCCTGGAGTCCTGACAGGTCCTACGAGCAGTACTTC	CAWSPDRSYEQYF
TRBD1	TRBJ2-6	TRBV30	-	TGTGCCTGGAGTGGACAGGGGGCGGGGGGGGCCAACGTCCTGACTTTC	CAWSGQGAGGANVLTF
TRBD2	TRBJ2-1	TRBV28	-	TGTGCCAGCAGTTTTAGCGGGAGGGGCTTCGATGAGCAGTTCTTC	CASSFSGRGFDEQFF
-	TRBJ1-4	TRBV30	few	TGTGCCTGGAGGGGAACGAGTGAAAAACTGTTTTTT	CAWRGTSEKLFF
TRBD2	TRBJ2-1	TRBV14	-	TGTGCCAGCAGCCGGCTAGGACTAGCGGGAGACAATGAGCAGTTCTTC	CASSRLGLAGDNEQFF
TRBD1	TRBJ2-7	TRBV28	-	TGTGCCAGCGGGACAGACCGCTACGAGCAGTACTTC	CASGTDRYEQYF
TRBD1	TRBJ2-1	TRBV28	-	TGTGCCAGCAGTAGCCGGGACAGGGGCGTTACTGAGCAGTTCTTC	CASSSRDRGVTEQFF
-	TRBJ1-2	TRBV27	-	TGTGCCAGCAGACGGACTGGGGTCCTCCCCTTCGGCTACACCTTC	CASRRTGVLPFGYTF
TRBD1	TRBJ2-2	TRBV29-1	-	TGCAGCGGTAGACAGGGGGCGAACACCGGGGAGCTGTTTTTT	CSGRQGANTGELFF
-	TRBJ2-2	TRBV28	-	TGTGCCACCCCCGGTCGACCGAACACCGGGGAGCTGTTTTTT	CATPGRPNTGELFF
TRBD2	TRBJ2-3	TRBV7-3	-	TGTGCCAGCAGCTTGGCGGGAGCAGATACGCAGTATTTT	CASSLAGADTQYF
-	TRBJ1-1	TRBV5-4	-	TGTGCCAGCAGCTTTGTCCAGGGTACGTCTTTCTTT	CASSFVQGTSFF
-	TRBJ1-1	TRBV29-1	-	TGCAGCGTTCAAGAGCCAGGGTCTGAAGCTTTCTTT	CSVQEPGSEAFF
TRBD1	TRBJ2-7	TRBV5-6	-	TGTGCCAGGGCCGATACCGGGACAGGGGATTACGAGCAGTACTTC	CARADTGTGDYEQYF
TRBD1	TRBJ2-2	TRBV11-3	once	TGTGCCAGCAGCGGGGACAGGTCGAATGTTAACACCGGGGAGCTGTTTTTT	CASSGDRSNVNTGELFF
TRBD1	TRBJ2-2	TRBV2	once	TGTGCCAGTGGACAGGGGCGCACCGGGGAGCTGTTTTTT	CASGQGRTGELFF
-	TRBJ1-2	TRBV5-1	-	TGCGCCAGCAGCTTGGGAGGCTCTAACTATGGCTACACCTTC	CASSLGGSNYGYTF